This passage covers 26 T cell receptor beta chains from one sample sequenced in a study of neoadjuvant anti-PD-1 for oral cavity cancer. Clones were read by immunoSEQ multiplex PCR, and TCRdb kept only the in-frame ones, dropping some. The sample consists of 5,500 to 8,000 clones, roughly 70% of them appearing once. The sequences come from PBMCs, collected before nivolumab (anti-PD-1) treatment. The receptors come from a person between 40 and 80 years old with oral cavity squamous cell carcinoma.

V is TRBV6-1 and J is TRBJ1-4, with D possibly matching TRBD1 (6 bases). This CDR3 is 13 amino acids long. In germline, CDR1 is MNHNS, CDR2 SASEGT. V was pared by 7 bases and J by 8 bases, with 14 bases between. The CDR3: CASTIEGGEKLFF. The DNA for the CDR3 is TGTGCCAGCACCATCGAAGGGGGGGAAAAACTGTTTTTT.

The sample holds one count of this clone. The chain uses TRBV9 and TRBJ2-3, with a tentative D call TRBD2 (5 bases). V lost 0 bases and J 0 bases, leaving 8 bases between the germline ends. This CDR3 spans 15 amino acids. Germline V gives CDR1 SGDLS, CDR2 YYNGEE. The CDR3 here is CASSVGGASTDTQYF. CDR3 nucleotide sequence: TGTGCCAGCAGCGTAGGGGGAGCTAGCACAGATACGCAGTATTTT.

The genes are TRBV5-4 and TRBJ1-2, with 7 bases lining up with TRBD1. CDR3 length equals 13 residues. Per the germline V gene, CDR1 is SGHNT and CDR2 is YYREEE (reference sequence). V lost 0 bases and J lost 8; bases outside the gene matches: 4. The CDR3 sequence: CASSLEGARGYTF. The CDR3, as DNA: TGTGCCAGCAGCTTGGAGGGGGCCCGAGGCTACACCTTC.

The chain joins TRBV7-8 to TRBJ2-5, with D perhaps assigned TRBD1 or TRBD2 (5 bases each). Between the trimmed V and J ends, which lost 5 bases and 5 bases, there was a span of 12 bases. CDR1 SGHVS and CDR2 FQNEAQ come from the germline V gene. The CDR3 contains 13 residues. CDR3 in DNA: TGTGCCAGCAGCAAGAACAGGAGGGAGACCCAGTACTTC. It yields the protein CASSKNRRETQYF. The whole variable domain, remainder taken from reference TRBV7-8 and TRBJ2-5, is GAGVSQSPRYKVAKRGQDVALRCDPISGHVSLFWYQQALGQGPEFLTYFQNEAQLDKSGLPSDRFFAERPEGSVSTLKIQRTQQEDSAVYLCASSKNRRETQYFGPGTRLLVL.

This clone was counted only a few times. The chain recombines TRBV11-3 with TRBJ2-2; 9 nucleotides line up with TRBD1. The CDR3 is made up of 18 amino acids. In germline, CDR1 is SGHNT, CDR2 YENEEA. V lost 5 bases to trimming and J lost 5 bases; unmatched junction nucleotides: 15. The chain's CDR3 is CASSPTPPGQGGTGELFF. Here the CDR3 DNA reads TGTGCCAGCAGCCCCACCCCCCCGGGACAGGGTGGTACCGGGGAGCTGTTTTTT.

The chain couples TRBV19 to TRBJ2-1; D ambiguous. Germline CDR1 LNHDA, CDR2 SQIVND (reference sequence). The CDR3 has 13 residues. V lost 4 bases to trimming and J lost 5 bases, with 9 bases between them. In DNA form, the CDR3 reads TGTGCCAGTAGTACCCGGGTCAACAATGAGCAGTTCTTC. Translation: CASSTRVNNEQFF.

This clone was seen a few times. The V call is TRBV14, the J call TRBJ2-2; D is ambiguous. Trimming took off 1 base at V and 7 bases at J, with 7 bases between the two ends. Germline-derived CDR1 and CDR2 are SGHDN and FVKESK. The CDR3 totals 13 residues. This chain's CDR3 is CASSQGHSGELFF. The CDR3 DNA is TGTGCCAGCAGCCAAGGTCACAGCGGGGAGCTGTTTTTT.

V gene TRBV6-1 combines with J gene TRBJ2-1; D is perhaps TRBD2 (5 bases). CDR3 length: 13 amino acids. Deletions cut 1 base from V and 8 bases from J, with 9 bases between. Germline assignment: CDR1 MNHNS and CDR2 SASEGT. The CDR3 here is CASSEVEADEQFF. In DNA form, the CDR3 reads TGTGCCAGCAGTGAAGTGGAGGCCGATGAGCAGTTCTTC.

V usage is TRBV7-9 and J usage is TRBJ2-7; D may be TRBD1 (5 bases). Germline V gene lookup returns CDR1 SEHNR and CDR2 FQNEAQ (reference sequence). The CDR3 extends over 13 amino acids. V was cut by 6 bases and J by 2 bases, with 11 bases left in between. The CDR3 sequence: CASRVDSTYEQYF. CDR3 DNA sequence: TGTGCCAGCAGGGTCGACAGTACCTACGAGCAGTACTTC.

This clone was observed a few times. The chain employs TRBV10-3 and TRBJ1-1, with 7 nucleotides matching TRBD1. This CDR3 has 14 residues. Germline-derived CDR1 and CDR2 are ENHRY and SYGVKD. V gave up 9 bases and J gave up 5 bases; unmatched junction bases: 12. This CDR3 reads CAIQKDRDRTEAFF. CDR3 in DNA: TGTGCCATACAGAAAGACAGGGATAGAACTGAAGCTTTCTTT.

The rearrangement uses TRBV7-9 and TRBJ1-1; no definite D call. The CDR3 spans 13 residues. V shed 4 bases and J shed 3 bases, with 9 bases lying between them. Germline CDR1 reads SEHNR; CDR2 reads FQNEAQ (reference sequence). This CDR3 is CASSSTMDTEAFF. CDR3 DNA: TGTGCCAGCAGCTCAACCATGGACACTGAAGCTTTCTTT.

The chain joins TRBV11-2 to TRBJ2-2; weak D call: TRBD1 (6 bases). Trimming removed 1 base from V and 6 bases from J, with 12 bases in between. Germline V gene sequence: CDR1 SGHAT, CDR2 FQNNGV. This CDR3 has 15 amino acids. This CDR3 reads CASSLGLGAAGELFF. CDR3 sequence (DNA): TGTGCCAGCAGCTTAGGTCTGGGGGCGGCCGGGGAGCTGTTTTTT.

The chain joins TRBV5-4 to TRBJ2-2; no firm D call. The V end was cut by 1 base, the J end by 5 bases, with 3 bases between. The CDR3 is made up of 12 amino acids. Germline V gene lookup returns CDR1 SGHNT and CDR2 YYREEE (reference sequence). Here the CDR3 reads CASSLWTGELFF. The CDR3 nucleotides read TGTGCCAGCAGCTTGTGGACCGGGGAGCTGTTTTTT.

The table lists this clone with a few counts. V gene TRBV5-6 combines with J gene TRBJ1-6; TRBD1 matches at 9 bases. Germline CDR1 SGHDT, CDR2 YYEEEE. The CDR3 runs 15 residues. Losses at the gene ends were 3 bases for V and 9 bases for J; bases not matched to a gene: 7. CDR3 protein: CASSYRDRDGSPLHF. CDR3 DNA sequence: TGTGCCAGCAGCTACCGGGACAGGGATGGTTCACCCCTCCACTTT.

This chain joins TRBV19 and TRBJ1-2; D is ambiguous. The CDR3 loop spans 11 amino acids. Germline V CDR1 and CDR2: LNHDA, SQIVND (reference sequence). The V gene lost 5 bases and the J gene lost 7 bases, with 8 bases spanning the gap. The CDR3 DNA sequence: TGTGCCAGTAGTCGACCCACTGGCTACACCTTC. Its translation: CASSRPTGYTF.

The chain recombines TRBV27 with TRBJ2-1; a possible D gene is TRBD2 (7 bases). The V gene lost 0 bases and the J gene lost 0 bases, with 9 bases spanning the gap. CDR1 and CDR2 from the germline V gene are MNHEY and SMNVEV (reference sequence). This CDR3 region has 16 residues. DNA of the CDR3: TGTGCCAGCAGTTTATCGAGGGGGGGCTCCTACAATGAGCAGTTCTTC. Translated, it gives CASSLSRGGSYNEQFF.

The J gene is TRBJ2-3, the V gene TRBV5-1; TRBD1 or TRBD2 may be the D gene (5 bases each). The CDR3 contains 16 residues. V dropped 4 bases and J dropped 1 base, with 16 bases sitting between them. Germline CDR1 is SGHRS and CDR2 is YFSETQ. This chain's CDR3 is CASSPRAMGGTDTQYF. The CDR3, as DNA: TGCGCCAGCAGCCCCCGTGCGATGGGGGGCACAGATACGCAGTATTTT.

The chain couples TRBV7-2 to TRBJ2-7, with D maybe TRBD2 (6 bases). The V gene lost 1 base and the J gene lost 2 bases, with 12 bases spanning the gap. CDR1 is SGHTA and CDR2 is FQGNSA in the germline V gene. The CDR3 loop spans 15 amino acids. CDR3 protein: CASSLGAGNPYEQYF. For the CDR3, the DNA is TGTGCCAGCAGCTTAGGGGCGGGGAACCCCTACGAGCAGTACTTC.

This clone was counted once. CDR3 sequence (DNA): TGTGCCAGCAGTGAGTCGTGGGAGACCCAGTACTTC. This translates into CASSESWETQYF. J is TRBJ2-5 and V is TRBV2; no firm D call. V lost 3 bases and J lost 5, with 7 bases in between. Germline lookup yields CDR1 SNHLY and CDR2 FYNNEI. CDR3 length equals 12 residues.

The chain has TRBV5-6 and TRBJ2-1; 7 positions agree with TRBD1. V lost 4 bases and J lost 3; bases outside the gene matches: 7. CDR3 length: 15 amino acids. Germline values: CDR1 SGHDT, CDR2 YYEEEE. The CDR3, as DNA: TGTGCCAGCAGCCCACAGGGGTCTCTCTACAATGAGCAGTTCTTC. Encoded protein: CASSPQGSLYNEQFF. Drawing the rest from reference TRBV5-6 and TRBJ2-1, the complete variable domain is DAGVTQSPTHLIKTRGQQVTLRCSPKSGHDTVSWYQQALGQGPQFIFQYYEEEERQRGNFPDRFSGHQFPNYSSELNVNALLLGDSALYLCASSPQGSLYNEQFFGPGTRLTVL.

This chain connects TRBV10-3 to TRBJ2-2; TRBD1 aligns across 11 bases. The V and J ends lost 8 bases and 4 bases, in that order; junction bases with no gene match: 3. Germline CDR1 ENHRY, CDR2 SYGVKD. This CDR3 has 14 residues. The DNA for the CDR3 is TGTGCCATCGGGACAGGGGGGGTCACCGGGGAGCTGTTTTTT. Amino acids: CAIGTGGVTGELFF.

The chain links TRBV19 to TRBJ1-2; D unclear. The length of the CDR3 is 14 residues. Trimming removed 7 bases at V and 4 bases at J, with 16 bases between. Looked up from germline, CDR1 is LNHDA and CDR2 is SQIVND (reference sequence). This chain's CDR3 is CASMGRLDFYGYTF. DNA for the CDR3: TGTGCCAGTATGGGTCGGTTGGATTTCTATGGCTACACCTTC.

The rearrangement uses TRBV4-3 and TRBJ1-4, with 12 bases aligning to TRBD1. Trimming removed 5 bases from V and 7 bases from J; junction bases left unmatched: 11. Germline values: CDR1 LGHNA, CDR2 YSLEER. The CDR3 has 17 residues. CDR3 sequence: CASSSSGTGGGSEKLFF. CDR3 nucleotides: TGCGCCAGCAGCTCTTCCGGGACAGGGGGCGGAAGTGAAAAACTGTTTTTT.

This chain links TRBV5-1 with TRBJ2-5; 7 nucleotides line up with TRBD1. CDR3 length: 15 amino acids. Germline V gives CDR1 SGHRS, CDR2 YFSETQ. The V gene end was trimmed by 0 bases and the J gene end by 2 bases; junction bases not matched to a gene: 4. Here the CDR3 DNA reads TGCGCCAGCAGCTTGGTTCCAGGGGGTCAAGAGACCCAGTACTTC. Encoded protein: CASSLVPGGQETQYF.

The gene calls are TRBV4-2 and TRBJ1-4; TRBD1 aligns across 8 bases. The CDR3 is 17 residues long. V dropped 0 bases and J dropped 7; count of bases not matched to a gene: 10. The germline V gene has CDR1 LGHNA and CDR2 YNFKEQ. Here the CDR3 reads CASSQEGYRGGVEKLFF. In nucleotides, the CDR3 is TGTGCCAGCAGCCAAGAAGGGTACAGGGGGGGTGTTGAAAAACTGTTTTTT.

The chain couples TRBV19 to TRBJ1-2; D is unclear. This CDR3 comprises 14 residues. The V gene lost 3 bases and the J gene lost 5 bases, with 13 bases spanning the gap. The V gene's germline CDR1 is LNHDA and CDR2 SQIVND (reference sequence). The CDR3 spells CASSIEIVEYGYTF. CDR3 nucleotide sequence: TGTGCCAGTAGTATCGAAATAGTGGAGTATGGCTACACCTTC. Together with reference TRBV19 and TRBJ1-2, the CDR3 gives the full variable domain: DGGITQSPKYLFRKEGQNVTLSCEQNLNHDAMYWYRQDPGQGLRLIYYSQIVNDFQKGDIAEGYSVSREKKESFPLTVTSAQKNPTAFYLCASSIEIVEYGYTFGSGTRLTVV.